This entry is about one T cell receptor beta chain. Its antigen is unidentified. The source of the sample is a study of T cell responses to AZD1222 COVID-19 vaccine. Study results and caveats: Repertoire samples came only from after the peak T cell response.

Germline CDR1 reads SEHNR; CDR2 reads FQNEAQ (reference sequence). V gave up 6 bases and J gave up 6 bases, with 17 bases separating them. The CDR3 extends over 14 amino acids. Produced via immunoSEQ multiplex PCR; TCRdb's table is partial and in-frame only. The sample includes roughly 87,000 clones, around 89% seen only once; the top ten take approximately 5%. The sample here was peripheral blood, taken 28 days after the second AZD1222 dose. This clonotype was obtained from an adult who received the AZD1222 COVID-19 vaccine. The V and J genes are TRBV7-9 and TRBJ1-1; D uncertain. CDR3 DNA: TGTGCCAGCAGTCCCCTGACCCCGGAGCCTGAAGCTTTCTTT. Amino acid sequence: CASSPLTPEPEAFF.